This T cell receptor beta chain was captured in a study of B cell selection in AIRE deficiency. TCRdb's copy holds only in-frame clones and misses some; the assay was immunoSEQ multiplex PCR. The table includes roughly 18,000 clones, under 95% detected once. Germline V gives CDR1 SGHRS, CDR2 YFSETQ. This CDR3 has 14 amino acids. Between the trimmed V and J ends, which lost 1 base and 2 bases, there was a span of 8 bases. Sorted regulatory T cells were CD4-positive, CD25-high and CD127-low or negative. The chain employs TRBV5-1 and TRBJ2-3; D may be TRBD1 or TRBD2 (5 bases each). Input material: CD4+CD25+ Tregs sorted from PBMCs. The TCR was taken from a human donor in good health. CDR3 sequence: CASSLRDPTDTQYF. The DNA for the CDR3 is TGCGCCAGCAGCTTGAGGGACCCCACAGATACGCAGTATTTT. Combining the CDR3 with reference TRBV5-1 and TRBJ2-3 gives the whole variable domain KAGVTQTPRYLIKTRGQQVTLSCSPISGHRSVSWYQQTPGQGLQFLFEYFSETQRNKGNFPGRFSGRQFSNSRSEMNVSTLELGDSALYLCASSLRDPTDTQYFGPGTRLTVL.